This entry describes one T cell receptor (beta chain). These data come from a study of blood T cell repertoires in COVID-19. Across the whole study: Acute and convalescent COVID-19 specimens originated in the United States, Italy and Spain. T cells, B-cell-depleted T cells, or PBMCs provided the cDNA or gDNA that served as material.

As originally analysed: For nucleated cells, counts were estimated from reference gene primer amplification. Libraries were prepared by immunoSEQ multiplex PCR; TCRdb keeps only in-frame clonotypes and omits some of them. V and J calls plus clone size are reproduced from that table; the DNA served to infer D and trimming. The sample includes 170,000 or so clones, 83% of them seen just once. The CDR3 is 13 residues long. The V gene's germline CDR1 is SGHRS and CDR2 YFSETQ. V was pared by 4 bases and J by 1 base, with 9 bases between. V gene TRBV5-1 combines with J gene TRBJ2-7; perhaps TRBD1 as D (5 bases). The sample taken for sequencing was peripheral blood. The origin of this receptor is a human donor in a cohort sampled during active COVID-19. This CDR3 reads CASSPRQSYEQYF. In nucleotides, the CDR3 is TGCGCCAGCAGCCCTCGACAGTCCTACGAGCAGTACTTC.